The entry below describes one T cell receptor (beta chain). This specimen belongs to a study of blood T cell repertoires in COVID-19. Study as a whole: Whether acute or convalescent, the COVID-19 samples came from the United States, Italy and Spain. Nucleic acid was either cDNA or gDNA, and it came from T cells, B-cell-depleted T cells, or PBMCs.

This CDR3 is built from 15 residues. The ends lost 0 bases at V and 2 bases at J; junction bases unmatched: 5. Germline V gene data show CDR1 as SGHRS and CDR2 as YFSETQ. Original processing methods: Reference gene primer amplification yielded estimated nucleated cell counts. The assay was immunoSEQ multiplex PCR, and TCRdb's table has in-frame clones only and misses some. The V and J calls and clone size were taken over from that table, and D and trimming were inferred from the DNA. The sample records about 59,000 clones, roughly 78% being singletons. J is TRBJ2-7 and V is TRBV5-1, with 7 bases matching TRBD2. The sequence derives from a man aged 55-75 years with acute or convalescent COVID-19. Sequencing was carried out using peripheral blood. Written as DNA, the CDR3 is TGCGCCAGCAGCTTGGCTGGGGGAGGGGCCTACGAGCAGTACTTC. Protein: CASSLAGGGAYEQYF.